This passage covers 13 T cell receptor beta chains from one sample sequenced in a study of vaccination effects on CD4 cells after COVID-19. For these receptors, no antigen is known. Method: immunoSEQ multiplex PCR; TCRdb's copy keeps in-frame clones and lacks some. The table records approximately 46,000 clones, roughly 72% of them present only once. Following a roughly 11-day culture, CD4+ T cells were purified. The input for sequencing was CD4+ T cells from PBMCs cultured without peptide, taken before COVID-19 vaccination. The receptors here all came from a human donor who had a prior SARS-CoV-2 infection.

This clone was observed a few times. This chain joins TRBV7-8 and TRBJ2-5; D is possibly TRBD1 (5 bases). Germline V CDR1 and CDR2: SGHVS, FQNEAQ. Trimming stripped 5 bases from V and 1 base from J, with 14 bases between. CDR3 length: 15 residues. CDR3 loop: CASSLRGHLQETQYF. CDR3 bases: TGTGCCAGCAGCCTCCGAGGACACCTCCAAGAGACCCAGTACTTC.

The V and J genes are TRBV11-1 and TRBJ1-1, with D possibly TRBD1 on 5 matching bases. V shed 5 bases and J shed 5 bases, with 12 bases lying between them. The germline CDR1 and CDR2 sequences are SGHAT and FQDESV (reference sequence). CDR3 length: 13 amino acids. The CDR3 loop is CASSQTGGTEAFF. CDR3 bases: TGTGCCAGCAGCCAAACTGGGGGGACTGAAGCTTTCTTT.

The gene calls are TRBV9 and TRBJ2-3, with 8 bases fitting TRBD2. The CDR3 consists of 15 residues. The V and J ends lost 5 bases and 4 bases, in that order; junction bases with no gene match: 9. The germline gives CDR1 SGDLS, CDR2 YYNGEE. DNA for the CDR3: TGTGCCAGCAGTAGAGCGGGAGCTCGTCCAGATACGCAGTATTTT. The encoded protein is CASSRAGARPDTQYF.

The rearrangement links TRBV5-4 to TRBJ2-5; D gene ambiguous. The CDR3 contains 13 residues. Germline-derived CDR1 and CDR2 are SGHNT and YYREEE (reference sequence). Trimming pared 0 bases from V and 5 bases from J, leaving 8 bases between. This chain's CDR3 is CASSLDSGETQYF. The CDR3 nucleotides read TGTGCCAGCAGCTTGGACTCTGGGGAGACCCAGTACTTC.

CDR3 loop: CSASGGGGNTEAFF. The CDR3 DNA reads TGCAGTGCTAGTGGGGGAGGTGGGAACACTGAAGCTTTCTTT. The chain recombines TRBV20-1 with TRBJ1-1; D may be TRBD1 (5 bases). The CDR3 is made up of 14 amino acids. Trimming cost V 3 bases and J 1 base, with 12 bases left between them. Germline V gene data show CDR1 as DFQATT and CDR2 as SNEGSKA (reference sequence).

The gene calls are TRBV7-8 and TRBJ1-2, with a possible D match to TRBD1 (5 bases). This CDR3 is built from 14 residues. Trimming removed 5 bases from V and 7 bases from J, with 17 bases in between. Germline CDR1 reads SGHVS; CDR2 reads FQNEAQ. CDR3 amino acids: CASSGRLGGSGYTF. In nucleotides, the CDR3 is TGTGCCAGCAGCGGTCGGCTCGGGGGGAGTGGCTACACCTTC.

There are a few counts of this clone. This chain joins TRBV7-9 and TRBJ2-7, with a possible D match to TRBD2 (5 bases). Trimming stripped 5 bases from V and 0 bases from J, with 14 bases between. The length of the CDR3 is 15 residues. CDR1 and CDR2 from the germline V gene are SEHNR and FQNEAQ (reference sequence). CDR3 residues: CASSPGLGSSYEQYF. The CDR3 DNA sequence: TGTGCCAGCAGCCCAGGTTTGGGGAGCTCCTACGAGCAGTACTTC.

The J gene is TRBJ2-2, the V gene TRBV24-1; D is unresolved. Per the germline V gene, CDR1 is KGHDR and CDR2 is SFDVKD. V was clipped by 8 bases and J by 0 bases, with 12 bases between them. This CDR3 comprises 15 residues. The CDR3 coding sequence is TGTGCCACCACCGCTAGTACAGCGAACACCGGGGAGCTGTTTTTT. This gives the protein CATTASTANTGELFF.

The CDR3 here is CATSDLGASGRSNEQFF. CDR3 DNA sequence: TGTGCCACCAGTGACTTGGGGGCTAGCGGGAGGTCGAATGAGCAGTTCTTC. This chain joins TRBV24-1 and TRBJ2-1; the match to TRBD2 covers 11 bases. V gave up 4 bases and J gave up 7 bases; unmatched junction bases: 11. This CDR3 has 17 amino acids. Looked up from germline, CDR1 is KGHDR and CDR2 is SFDVKD.

This clone appeared once. This chain joins TRBV7-2 and TRBJ2-1, with 13 bases aligning to TRBD2. Germline trimming cut 4 bases from V and 7 bases from J; bases unmatched to any gene: 13. This CDR3 is built from 18 residues. Germline CDR1 SGHTA, CDR2 FQGNSA. Here the CDR3 DNA reads TGTGCCAGCAGCTCACCTCCCGGGACTAGCGGGATAACGAATGAGCAGTTCTTC. Translation: CASSSPPGTSGITNEQFF.

The V gene is TRBV11-2, the J gene TRBJ2-3; D possibly corresponds to TRBD1 (5 bases). CDR3 length: 14 residues. CDR1 is SGHAT and CDR2 is FQNNGV in the germline V gene. V was pared by 5 bases and J by 2 bases, with 11 bases between. CDR3 loop: CASSPSRATDTQYF. The CDR3, as DNA: TGTGCCAGCAGCCCCAGCAGGGCCACAGATACGCAGTATTTT.

The rearrangement joins TRBV27 to TRBJ2-5; weak D call: TRBD1 (6 bases). The CDR3 contains 14 residues. V lost 3 bases and J 1 base, leaving 9 bases between the germline ends. Germline values: CDR1 MNHEY, CDR2 SMNVEV (reference sequence). Here the CDR3 reads CASSFRGAQETQYF. The CDR3 region has the DNA TGTGCCAGCAGTTTCAGGGGTGCCCAAGAGACCCAGTACTTC.

This clone was detected only once. V usage is TRBV5-4 and J usage is TRBJ2-7; TRBD2 matches 15 bases. V lost 0 bases to trimming and J lost 7 bases; unmatched junction nucleotides: 11. The CDR3 sequence is 18 residues long. Per the germline V gene, CDR1 is SGHNT and CDR2 is YYREEE (reference sequence). CDR3 region: CASSLEGLAGGLPGEQYF. CDR3 DNA sequence: TGTGCCAGCAGCTTGGAGGGACTAGCGGGAGGTCTTCCGGGGGAGCAGTACTTC.